This T cell receptor beta chain was sequenced during a study of T cells in Graves' hyperthyroidism and ophthalmopathy. The investigators amplified TCR beta CDR3 regions from RNA transcripts. Using the HTBI primer set, a first-round RT-PCR was run on the TCR CDR3. One entry per CDR3 protein, called by TCRdb with MiXCR from the multiplex PCR reads. The table includes about 540,000 distinct CDR3 sequences, approximately 44% detected once. Stable Graves' hyperthyroidism meant no ophthalmopathy progression within 18 months. With 5 bases clipped from V and 4 bases from J, the junction kept 6 bases outside the gene matches. The CDR3 contains 15 residues. CDR1 SGHTA and CDR2 FQGNSA come from the germline V gene.

The V call is TRBV7-2, the J call TRBJ2-3, with 10 bases fitting TRBD2. This TCR was sampled from a woman under 30 with Graves' hyperthyroidism. The specimen sequenced was peripheral blood or thyroid tissue (not recorded which). The CDR3 region has the DNA TGTGCCAGCAGCCCGACTAGCGGGCTCCCAGATACGCAGTATTTT. It encodes CASSPTSGLPDTQYF.